This passage covers 6 T cell receptor beta chains from one sample sequenced in a study of T cells in Graves' hyperthyroidism and ophthalmopathy. The TCR beta CDR3 regions underwent amplification using RNA transcripts as the source. A set of HTBI primers served as the primers for a first-round RT-PCR of the TCR CDR3. TCRdb analysed the multiplex PCR reads with MiXCR anew, one entry per CDR3 protein. The sample lists about 560,000 distinct CDR3 sequences, 15% to 20% occurring once. Specimen: blood. The receptors were gathered from a woman under 30 with Graves' hyperthyroidism.

At least ten counts were recorded for this clonotype. This chain joins TRBV6-1 and TRBJ2-7; no clear D. The CDR3 loop spans 12 amino acids. V was trimmed by 5 bases and J by 9 bases, leaving 14 bases between them. Germline values: CDR1 MNHNS, CDR2 SASEGT. The CDR3 DNA reads TGTGCCAGCAGTTATACAGAGAGGCGGCAGTACTTC. Translation: CASSYTERRQYF.

This chain uses TRBV5-6 with TRBJ1-2; TRBD1 might be the D (6 bases). The V end lost 4 bases, the J end lost 1 base, and 14 bases lay between the germline ends. This CDR3 is built from 15 residues. Germline CDR1 reads SGHDT; CDR2 reads YYEEEE. The chain's CDR3 is CASSPRGERNYGYTF. The CDR3 DNA is TGTGCCAGCAGCCCCAGGGGAGAGCGTAACTATGGCTACACCTTC.

The rearrangement joins TRBV6-1 to TRBJ2-2; TRBD1 matches at 8 bases. CDR1 is MNHNS and CDR2 is SASEGT in the germline V gene. The CDR3 has 16 residues. V dropped 7 bases and J dropped 5; count of bases not matched to a gene: 12. The CDR3 nucleotides are TGTGCCAGCACCCGACAGGGGCAGGGGGGAACCGGGGAGCTGTTTTTT. Encoded protein: CASTRQGQGGTGELFF.

The sample holds a few counts of this clonotype. The chain carries TRBV7-3 and TRBJ2-2; D uncertain. From germline, CDR1 is SGHTA and CDR2 FQGTGA. Trimming left V 6 bases short and J 3 bases short, with 14 bases between. CDR3 length: 15 residues. As DNA, the CDR3 is TGTGCCAGCAGAGGTTCTAGTGATGACACCGGGGAGCTGTTTTTT. Protein product: CASRGSSDDTGELFF. The whole variable domain, filled in from reference TRBV7-3 and TRBJ2-2, reads GAGVSQTPSNKVTEKGKYVELRCDPISGHTALYWYRQSLGQGPEFLIYFQGTGAADDSGLPNDRFFAVRPEGSVSTLKIQRTERGDSAVYLCASRGSSDDTGELFFGEGSRLTVL.

This clonotype has ten or more counts. The chain is built from TRBV5-1 and TRBJ2-1; D might be TRBD1 (6 bases). Trimming took off 1 base at V and 0 bases at J, with 8 bases between the two ends. CDR1 and CDR2 from the germline V gene are SGHRS and YFSETQ. This CDR3 is built from 15 residues. The CDR3 DNA reads as TGCGCCAGCAGCTTGAGGGGGACCTCCTACAATGAGCAGTTCTTC. Amino acids: CASSLRGTSYNEQFF.

This clonotype was counted only a few times. The chain is built from TRBV30 and TRBJ2-5, with TRBD1 matching 8 bases. In germline, CDR1 is GTSNPN, CDR2 SVGIG (reference sequence). This CDR3 spans 16 amino acids. Losses at the gene ends were 0 bases for V and 5 bases for J; bases not matched to a gene: 11. CDR3 sequence (DNA): TGTGCCTGGAGTGTCCCTACAGGGGGACTTATGGAGACCCAGTACTTC. This encodes CAWSVPTGGLMETQYF.